This paragraph covers one T cell receptor (beta chain) sequence. Its antigen is unknown. These data belong to a study of CD8 T cells in Susac syndrome. Study as a whole: Patients with Susac syndrome, at blood draw, were therapy-naive, on corticosteroids, or on intravenous immunoglobulin alone.

Notes on the study in general: Where Susac syndrome CD4+ T cell repertoires were concerned, no clonal expansion was evident.

V lost 4 bases and J 7 bases, leaving 13 bases between the germline ends. The CDR3 spans 13 residues. It was with random hexamers that about 0.45 to 1 ug RNA was reverse transcribed. Amplification of TCR beta CDR3 used immunoSEQ multiplex PCR across 54 Vbeta and 13 Jbeta. TCRdb re-called the immunoSEQ multiplex PCR reads through MiXCR, storing one row per CDR3 protein. The sample lists some 150,000 distinct CDR3 sequences; approximately 95% were seen once. This sequence originates from a human donor with Susac syndrome. The chain links TRBV23-1 to TRBJ1-1; the D is unclear. TRBV23-1 has ORF status, its function being uncertain. The material sequenced was CD4+ T cells from PBMCs. As DNA, the CDR3 is TGCGCCAGCAGTCCCCCGGAGAGGGATGAAGCTTTCTTT. Translated, it gives CASSPPERDEAFF.